Listed below are T cell receptor beta chains from one sample, sequenced in a study of cytomegalovirus exposure and HLA in healthy donors. Sequencing used immunoSEQ multiplex PCR; TCRdb keeps in-frame clones, though not all of them. Found here are under 200,000 clones, about four fifths of them singletons; the top ten hold roughly 7.3%. Input material: PBMCs. The receptors here all came from a male donor in good health and CMV-seropositive. The CDR3 runs from the conserved cysteine through the conserved F or W. The D gene is left open where the match is weak. Size tells how often a clone was seen (once, few, many) or the class of an expanded clone, and some rows leave it out.

>TRBJ1-4|TRBD1|14|TRBV6-1|few
TGTGCCAGCAAGGACAGGGCGACTAATGAAAAACTGTTTTTT
CASKDRATNEKLFF
>TRBJ2-1|TRBD1|17|TRBV5-6|NA
TGTGCCAGCAGTTCCTTCCGGGACAGGGGGCGTCCCAATGAGCAGTTCTTC
CASSSFRDRGRPNEQFF
>TRBJ2-1|TRBD2|14|TRBV9|NA
TGTGCCAGCAGCCCCATGGGGGGGGGCAATGAGCAGTTCTTC
CASSPMGGGNEQFF
>TRBJ1-1|NA|18|TRBV4-2|NA
TGTGCCAGCAGCCTATATAGCCCCCCAGGGTTCATGAACACTGAAGCTTTCTTT
CASSLYSPPGFMNTEAFF
>TRBJ1-1|NA|14|TRBV6-6|few
TGTGCCAGCATGGACTGGGTAGCGTACACTGAAGCTTTCTTT
CASMDWVAYTEAFF
>TRBJ2-1|TRBD2|18|TRBV15|NA
TGTGCCACCAGCTTGGGGCTAGCGGGGGGGCAATCCTACAATGAGCAGTTCTTC
CATSLGLAGGQSYNEQFF
>TRBJ1-4|NA|15|TRBV27|NA
TGTGCCAGCAGTTTAAACCCCGGGAGGAGTGAAAAACTGTTTTTT
CASSLNPGRSEKLFF
>TRBJ1-3|NA|14|TRBV6-6|NA
TGTGCCAGCAGGGATATGGGGGCTCAAAACACCATATATTTT
CASRDMGAQNTIYF
>TRBJ2-5|NA|13|TRBV7-2|NA
TGTGCCAGCAGCTTAGGGTCTCCACGGTCACAGTACTTC
CASSLGSPRSQYF
>TRBJ2-1|NA|15|TRBV2|NA
TGTGCCAGCAGGGGGCAGGGGGGCTCCTACAATGAGCAGTTCTTC
CASRGQGGSYNEQFF
>TRBJ2-5|TRBD1|13|TRBV29-1|NA
TGCAGCGTTACCGGACAGGGGCAAGAGACCCAGTACTTC
CSVTGQGQETQYF
>TRBJ2-3|NA|12|TRBV30|NA
TGTGCCTGGAGGCTAGGCACAGATACGCAGTATTTT
CAWRLGTDTQYF
>TRBJ1-1|TRBD1|14|TRBV10-2|NA
TGCGCCAGCAGGGAAGGACAGGGGGCTGGTTCGGCTTTCTTT
CASREGQGAGSAFF
>TRBJ2-3|NA|15|TRBV4-1|NA
TGCGCCAGCAGCCAATACTCATCGGGGGCAGATACGCAGTATTTT
CASSQYSSGADTQYF
>TRBJ2-5|NA|13|TRBV5-8|once
TGTGCCAGCAGCCCCGGAAGGAGACGAACCCAGTACTTC
CASSPGRRRTQYF
>TRBJ1-2|NA|14|TRBV29-1|NA
TGCAGCGTGGCCAAAAGTGGAGCTAACTATGGCTACACCTTC
CSVAKSGANYGYTF
>TRBJ1-2|TRBD1|13|TRBV2|NA
TGTGCCAGCAGTGAAGGGGGACAGTATGGCTACACCTTC
CASSEGGQYGYTF
>TRBJ1-1|NA|12|TRBV25-1|NA
TGTGCCAGCAGCCGGGGGAGCACTGAAGCTTTCTTT
CASSRGSTEAFF
>TRBJ2-2|TRBD1|16|TRBV6-1|NA
TGTGCCAGCAGTGCAGGACAGGGGTGGAACACCGGGGAGCTGTTTTTT
CASSAGQGWNTGELFF
>TRBJ2-2|TRBD2|15|TRBV2|NA
TGTGCCAGCAGTTGGACGGGGGGGCGGACCGGGGAGCTGTTTTTT
CASSWTGGRTGELFF
>TRBJ1-2|NA|14|TRBV4-1|few
TGCGCCAGCAGCCAAGATCCGGGGAACGAGGGCTACACCTTC
CASSQDPGNEGYTF
>TRBJ1-2|NA|15|TRBV5-6|NA
TGTGCCAGCAGCTTGGGTCCAGGGGTTGCAGATGGCTACACCTTC
CASSLGPGVADGYTF